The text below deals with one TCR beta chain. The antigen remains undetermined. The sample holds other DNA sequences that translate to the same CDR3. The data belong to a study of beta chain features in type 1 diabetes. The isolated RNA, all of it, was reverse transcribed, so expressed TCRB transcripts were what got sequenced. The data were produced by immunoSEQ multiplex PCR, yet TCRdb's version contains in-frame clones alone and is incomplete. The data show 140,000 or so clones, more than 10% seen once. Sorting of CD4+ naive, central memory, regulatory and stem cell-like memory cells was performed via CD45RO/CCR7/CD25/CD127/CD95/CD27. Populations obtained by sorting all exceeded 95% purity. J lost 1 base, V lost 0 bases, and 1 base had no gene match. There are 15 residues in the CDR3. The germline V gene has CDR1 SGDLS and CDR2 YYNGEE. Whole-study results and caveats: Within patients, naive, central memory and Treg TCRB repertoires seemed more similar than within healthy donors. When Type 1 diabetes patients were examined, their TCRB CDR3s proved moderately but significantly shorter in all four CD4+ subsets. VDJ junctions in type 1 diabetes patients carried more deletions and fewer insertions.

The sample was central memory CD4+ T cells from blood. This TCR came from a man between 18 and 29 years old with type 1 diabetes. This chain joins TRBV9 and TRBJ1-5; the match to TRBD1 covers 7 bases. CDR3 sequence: CASSVGQGSNQPQHF. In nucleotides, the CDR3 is TGTGCCAGCAGCGTAGGACAGGGCAGCAATCAGCCCCAGCATTTT.